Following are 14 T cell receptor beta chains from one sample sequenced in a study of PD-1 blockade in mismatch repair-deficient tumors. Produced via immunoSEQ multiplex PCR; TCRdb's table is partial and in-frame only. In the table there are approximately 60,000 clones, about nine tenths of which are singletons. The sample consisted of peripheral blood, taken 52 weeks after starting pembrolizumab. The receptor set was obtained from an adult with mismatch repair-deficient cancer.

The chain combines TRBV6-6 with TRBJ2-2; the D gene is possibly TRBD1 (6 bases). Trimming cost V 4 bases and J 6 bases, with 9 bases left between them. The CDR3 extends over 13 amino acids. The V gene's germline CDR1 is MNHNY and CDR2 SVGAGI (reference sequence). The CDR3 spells CASSFQGSGELFF. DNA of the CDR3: TGTGCCAGCAGTTTTCAGGGGTCCGGGGAGCTGTTTTTT.

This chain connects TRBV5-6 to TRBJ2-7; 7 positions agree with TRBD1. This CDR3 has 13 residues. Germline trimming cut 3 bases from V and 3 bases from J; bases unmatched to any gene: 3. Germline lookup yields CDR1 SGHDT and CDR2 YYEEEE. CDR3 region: CASSSRGFYEQYF. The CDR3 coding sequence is TGTGCCAGCAGCTCCAGGGGGTTCTACGAGCAGTACTTC.

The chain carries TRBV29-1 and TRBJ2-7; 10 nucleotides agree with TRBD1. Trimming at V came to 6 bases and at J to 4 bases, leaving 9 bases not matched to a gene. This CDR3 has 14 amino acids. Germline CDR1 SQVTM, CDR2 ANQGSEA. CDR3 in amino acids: CSVGPRQGAYEQYF. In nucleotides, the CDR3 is TGCAGCGTGGGACCGAGACAGGGGGCGTACGAGCAGTACTTC.

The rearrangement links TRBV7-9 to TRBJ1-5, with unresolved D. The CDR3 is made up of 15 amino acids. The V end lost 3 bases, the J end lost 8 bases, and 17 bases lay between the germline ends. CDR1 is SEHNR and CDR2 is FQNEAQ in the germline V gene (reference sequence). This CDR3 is CASSFQPRPAEPQHF. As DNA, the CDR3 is TGTGCCAGCAGCTTCCAGCCCAGGCCCGCCGAGCCCCAGCATTTT.

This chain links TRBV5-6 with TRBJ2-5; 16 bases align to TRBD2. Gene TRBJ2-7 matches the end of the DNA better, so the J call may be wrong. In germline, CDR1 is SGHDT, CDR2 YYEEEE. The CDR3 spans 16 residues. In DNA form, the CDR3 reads TGTGCCAGCAGCGGGACTAGCGGGAGGGCCCCCTACGAGCAGTACTTC. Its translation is CASSGTSGRAPYEQYF.

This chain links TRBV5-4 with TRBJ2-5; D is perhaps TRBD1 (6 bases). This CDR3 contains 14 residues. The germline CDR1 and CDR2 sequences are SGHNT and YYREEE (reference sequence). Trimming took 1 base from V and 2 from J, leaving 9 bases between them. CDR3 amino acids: CASSLPGQQETQYF. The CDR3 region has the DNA TGTGCCAGCAGCTTGCCAGGACAGCAAGAGACCCAGTACTTC.

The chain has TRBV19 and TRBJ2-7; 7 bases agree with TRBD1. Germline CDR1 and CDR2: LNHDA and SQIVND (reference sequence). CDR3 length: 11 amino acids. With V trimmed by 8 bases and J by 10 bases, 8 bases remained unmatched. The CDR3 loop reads CASRGQAVQYF. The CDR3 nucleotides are TGTGCCAGTCGTGGACAGGCCGTTCAGTACTTC.

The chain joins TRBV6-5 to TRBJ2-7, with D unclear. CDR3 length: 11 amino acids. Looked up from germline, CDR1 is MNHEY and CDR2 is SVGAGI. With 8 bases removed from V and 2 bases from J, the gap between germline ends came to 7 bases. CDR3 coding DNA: TGTGCCAGCGTTAAGGCCTACGAGCAGTACTTC. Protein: CASVKAYEQYF.

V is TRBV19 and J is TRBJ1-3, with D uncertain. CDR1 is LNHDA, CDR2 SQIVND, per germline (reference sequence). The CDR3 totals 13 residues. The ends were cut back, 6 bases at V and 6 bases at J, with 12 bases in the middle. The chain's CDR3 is CASRSFSSNTIYF. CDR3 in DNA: TGTGCCAGTAGGAGTTTTTCCTCAAACACCATATATTTT.

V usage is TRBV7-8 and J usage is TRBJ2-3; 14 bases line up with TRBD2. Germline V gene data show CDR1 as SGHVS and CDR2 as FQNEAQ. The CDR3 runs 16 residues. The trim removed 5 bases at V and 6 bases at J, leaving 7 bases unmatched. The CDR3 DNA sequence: TGTGCCAGCAGCCCCGGGACTAGCGGGAGTTACGATACGCAGTATTTT. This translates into CASSPGTSGSYDTQYF. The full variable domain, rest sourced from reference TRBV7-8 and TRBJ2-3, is GAGVSQSPRYKVAKRGQDVALRCDPISGHVSLFWYQQALGQGPEFLTYFQNEAQLDKSGLPSDRFFAERPEGSVSTLKIQRTQQEDSAVYLCASSPGTSGSYDTQYFGPGTRLTVL.

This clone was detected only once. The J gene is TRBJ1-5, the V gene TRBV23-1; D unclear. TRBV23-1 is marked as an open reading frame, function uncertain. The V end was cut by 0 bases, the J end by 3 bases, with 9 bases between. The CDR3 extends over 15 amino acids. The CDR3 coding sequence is TGCGCCAGCAGTCAATCTGCGAGGTACAATCAGCCCCAGCATTTT. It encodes CASSQSARYNQPQHF.

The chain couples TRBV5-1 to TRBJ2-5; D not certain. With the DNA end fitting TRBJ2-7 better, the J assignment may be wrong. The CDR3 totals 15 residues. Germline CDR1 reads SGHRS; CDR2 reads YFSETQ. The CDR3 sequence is CASSFLRATVDEQYF. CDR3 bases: TGCGCCAGCAGCTTCTTGAGAGCCACTGTTGACGAGCAGTACTTC.

CDR3 sequence (DNA): TGCGCCAGCAGCTTGGGTACCCTAGCGGGAGTAAGAGAGACCCAGTACTTC. This translates into CASSLGTLAGVRETQYF. This chain links TRBV5-1 with TRBJ2-5; 10 bases are shared with TRBD2. The CDR3 runs 17 residues. J was trimmed by 4 bases and V by 0 bases; bases with no gene match: 9. Germline loops: CDR1 SGHRS, CDR2 YFSETQ. Complete variable domain (other parts from reference TRBV5-1 and TRBJ2-5): KAGVTQTPRYLIKTRGQQVTLSCSPISGHRSVSWYQQTPGQGLQFLFEYFSETQRNKGNFPGRFSGRQFSNSRSEMNVSTLELGDSALYLCASSLGTLAGVRETQYFGPGTRLLVL.

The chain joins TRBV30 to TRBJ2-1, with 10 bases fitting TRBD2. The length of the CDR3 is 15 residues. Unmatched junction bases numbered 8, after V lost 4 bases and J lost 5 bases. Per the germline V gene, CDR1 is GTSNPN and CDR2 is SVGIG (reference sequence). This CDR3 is CAWTVPGLANNEQFF. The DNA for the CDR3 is TGTGCCTGGACCGTTCCGGGACTAGCGAACAATGAGCAGTTCTTC.